This T cell receptor beta chain was captured in a study of human T cells and chemical hapten exposure. The study extracted total RNA from unfractionated whole blood. Each CDR3 protein gets one entry after TCRdb re-called the 5' RACE reads with MiXCR. The sample contains 65,000 to 95,000 distinct CDR3 sequences, more than 7.5% of which appear only once. The J segment lost 1 base and the V segment lost 2 bases, leaving 3 bases of the junction unmatched. In germline, CDR1 is DFQATT, CDR2 SNEGSKA (reference sequence). There are 15 residues in the CDR3. This chain connects TRBV20-1 to TRBJ2-5; TRBD1 matches at 11 bases. This sequence originates from a male donor in good health. The CDR3 DNA follows: TGCAGTGCTAGAACCGGGACAGGGGGCCAAGAGACCCAGTACTTC. Protein: CSARTGTGGQETQYF.